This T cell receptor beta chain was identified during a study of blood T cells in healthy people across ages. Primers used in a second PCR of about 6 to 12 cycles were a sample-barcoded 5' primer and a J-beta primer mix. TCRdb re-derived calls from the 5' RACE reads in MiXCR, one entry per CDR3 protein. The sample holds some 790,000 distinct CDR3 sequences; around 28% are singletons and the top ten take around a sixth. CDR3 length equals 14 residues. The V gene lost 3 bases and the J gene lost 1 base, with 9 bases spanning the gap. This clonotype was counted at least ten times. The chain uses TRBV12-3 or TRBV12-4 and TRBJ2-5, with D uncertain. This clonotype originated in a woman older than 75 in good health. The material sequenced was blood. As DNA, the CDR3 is TGTGCCAGCAGTTTGTCAGAATTCCAAGAGACCCAGTACTTC. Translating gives CASSLSEFQETQYF.